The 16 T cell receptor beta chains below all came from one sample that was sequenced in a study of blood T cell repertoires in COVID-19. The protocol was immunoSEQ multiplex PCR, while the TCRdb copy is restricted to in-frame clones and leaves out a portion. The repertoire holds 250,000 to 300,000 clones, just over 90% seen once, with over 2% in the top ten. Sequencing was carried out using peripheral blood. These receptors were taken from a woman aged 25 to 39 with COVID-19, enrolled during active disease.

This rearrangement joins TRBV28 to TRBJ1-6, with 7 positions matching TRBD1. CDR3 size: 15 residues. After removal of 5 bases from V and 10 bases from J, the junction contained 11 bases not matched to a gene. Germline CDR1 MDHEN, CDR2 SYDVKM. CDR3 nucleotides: TGTGCCAGCAGTCCAAGACAGGGTCAGCGATCACCCCTCCACTTT. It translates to CASSPRQGQRSPLHF.

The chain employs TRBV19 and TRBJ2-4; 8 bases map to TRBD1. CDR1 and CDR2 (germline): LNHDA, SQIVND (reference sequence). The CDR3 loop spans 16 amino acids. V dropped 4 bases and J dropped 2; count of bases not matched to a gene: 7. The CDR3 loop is CASSTRTGPTKNIQYF. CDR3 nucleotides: TGTGCCAGTAGTACTCGGACAGGGCCGACCAAAAACATTCAGTACTTC.

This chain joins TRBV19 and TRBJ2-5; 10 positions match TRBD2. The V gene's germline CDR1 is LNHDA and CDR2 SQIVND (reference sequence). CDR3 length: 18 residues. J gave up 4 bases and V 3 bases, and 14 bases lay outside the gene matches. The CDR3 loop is CASSIGELAGVRAETQYF. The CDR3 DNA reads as TGTGCCAGTAGTATTGGGGAGCTAGCGGGAGTAAGGGCAGAGACCCAGTACTTC.

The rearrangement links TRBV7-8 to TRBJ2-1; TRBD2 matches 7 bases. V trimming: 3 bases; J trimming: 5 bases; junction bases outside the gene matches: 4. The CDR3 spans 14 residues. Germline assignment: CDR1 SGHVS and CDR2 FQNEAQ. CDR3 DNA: TGTGCCAGCAGCTTTAGCGGGTCCCACAATGAGCAGTTCTTC. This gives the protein CASSFSGSHNEQFF. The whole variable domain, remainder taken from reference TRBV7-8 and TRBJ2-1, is GAGVSQSPRYKVAKRGQDVALRCDPISGHVSLFWYQQALGQGPEFLTYFQNEAQLDKSGLPSDRFFAERPEGSVSTLKIQRTQQEDSAVYLCASSFSGSHNEQFFGPGTRLTVL.

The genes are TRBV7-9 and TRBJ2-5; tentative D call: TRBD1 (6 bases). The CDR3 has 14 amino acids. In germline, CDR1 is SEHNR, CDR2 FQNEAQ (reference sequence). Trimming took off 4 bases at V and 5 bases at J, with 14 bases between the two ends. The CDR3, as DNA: TGTGCCAGCAGCTCCAGGGGTATTGGGGAGACCCAGTACTTC. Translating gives CASSSRGIGETQYF. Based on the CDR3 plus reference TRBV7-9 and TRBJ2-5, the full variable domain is DTGVSQNPRHKITKRGQNVTFRCDPISEHNRLYWYRQTLGQGPEFLTYFQNEAQLEKSRLLSDRFSAERPKGSFSTLEIQRTEQGDSAMYLCASSSRGIGETQYFGPGTRLLVL.

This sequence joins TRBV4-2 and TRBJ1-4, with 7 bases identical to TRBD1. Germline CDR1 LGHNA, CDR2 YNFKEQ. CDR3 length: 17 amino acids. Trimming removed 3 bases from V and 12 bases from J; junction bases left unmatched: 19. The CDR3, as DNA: TGTGCCAGCAGCCATATCACAGGACAGATCGGCACAGGGGAACTGTTTTTT. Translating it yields CASSHITGQIGTGELFF.

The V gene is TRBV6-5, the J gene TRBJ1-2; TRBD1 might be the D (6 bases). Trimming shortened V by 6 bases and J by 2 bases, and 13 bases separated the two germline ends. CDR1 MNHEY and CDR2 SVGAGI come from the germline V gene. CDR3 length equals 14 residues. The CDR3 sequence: CASSPKGQNYGYTF. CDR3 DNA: TGTGCCAGCAGCCCGAAGGGACAAAACTATGGCTACACCTTC.

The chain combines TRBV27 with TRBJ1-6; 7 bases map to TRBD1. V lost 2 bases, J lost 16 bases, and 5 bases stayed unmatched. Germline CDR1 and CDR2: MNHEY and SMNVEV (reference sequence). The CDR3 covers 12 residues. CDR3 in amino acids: CASSLRDRPLHF. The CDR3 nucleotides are TGTGCCAGCAGTTTACGGGACAGACCGCTCCACTTT.

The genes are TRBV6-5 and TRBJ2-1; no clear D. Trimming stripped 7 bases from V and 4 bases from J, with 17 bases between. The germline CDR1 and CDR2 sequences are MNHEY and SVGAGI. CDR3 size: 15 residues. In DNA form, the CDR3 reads TGTGCCAGCACCCTGAGTCGCCTGAATTACAATGAGCAGTTCTTC. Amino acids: CASTLSRLNYNEQFF.

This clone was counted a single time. In DNA, the CDR3 is TGTGCCTGGAAAGGTCAGGGGACTGAAGCTTTCTTT. It encodes CAWKGQGTEAFF. This rearrangement joins TRBV30 to TRBJ1-1, with a tentative D call TRBD1 (6 bases). The CDR3 extends over 12 amino acids. Germline CDR1 reads GTSNPN; CDR2 reads SVGIG (reference sequence). V was pared by 4 bases and J by 5 bases, with 11 bases between.

This CDR3 reads CASSLAGRESDGYTF. In DNA form, the CDR3 reads TGTGCCAGCAGCTTAGCGGGCAGGGAATCAGATGGCTACACCTTC. The chain recombines TRBV7-9 with TRBJ1-2, with D perhaps matching TRBD1 (5 bases). CDR3 length: 15 amino acids. V dropped 0 bases and J dropped 6 bases, with 14 bases sitting between them. In germline, CDR1 is SEHNR, CDR2 FQNEAQ (reference sequence).

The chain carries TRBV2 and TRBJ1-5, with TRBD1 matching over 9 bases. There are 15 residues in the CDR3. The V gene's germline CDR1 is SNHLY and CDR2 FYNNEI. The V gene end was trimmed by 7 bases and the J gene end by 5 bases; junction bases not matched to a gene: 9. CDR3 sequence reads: CASKGDRDGHQPQHF. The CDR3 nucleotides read TGTGCCAGCAAAGGGGACAGGGATGGGCATCAGCCCCAGCATTTT.

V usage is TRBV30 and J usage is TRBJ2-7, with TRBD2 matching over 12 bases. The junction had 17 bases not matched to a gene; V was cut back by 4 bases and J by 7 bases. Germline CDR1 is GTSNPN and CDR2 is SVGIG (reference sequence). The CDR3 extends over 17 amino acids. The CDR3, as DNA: TGTGCCTGGAACGCCCGGACTAGCGGGGCGAGATCGGGGGAGCAGTACTTC. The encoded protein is CAWNARTSGARSGEQYF.

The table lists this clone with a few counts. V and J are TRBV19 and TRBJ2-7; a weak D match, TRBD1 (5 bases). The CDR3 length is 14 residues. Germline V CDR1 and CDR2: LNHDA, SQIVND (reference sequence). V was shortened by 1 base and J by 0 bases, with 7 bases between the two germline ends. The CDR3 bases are TGTGCCAGTAGTATAGGGGGCGACTCCTACGAGCAGTACTTC. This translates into CASSIGGDSYEQYF.

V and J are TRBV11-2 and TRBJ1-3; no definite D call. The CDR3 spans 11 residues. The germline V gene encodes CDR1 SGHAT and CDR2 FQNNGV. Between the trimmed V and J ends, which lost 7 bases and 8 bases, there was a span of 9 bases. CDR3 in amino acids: CASTPLDTIYF. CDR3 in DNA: TGTGCCAGCACCCCCCTCGACACCATATATTTT.

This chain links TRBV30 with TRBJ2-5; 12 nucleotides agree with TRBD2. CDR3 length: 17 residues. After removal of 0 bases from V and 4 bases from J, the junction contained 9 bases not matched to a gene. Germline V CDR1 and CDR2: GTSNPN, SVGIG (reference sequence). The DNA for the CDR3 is TGTGCCTGGAGTGTTGGGGCTAGCGGGAGGGCCGGAGAGACCCAGTACTTC. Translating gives CAWSVGASGRAGETQYF.